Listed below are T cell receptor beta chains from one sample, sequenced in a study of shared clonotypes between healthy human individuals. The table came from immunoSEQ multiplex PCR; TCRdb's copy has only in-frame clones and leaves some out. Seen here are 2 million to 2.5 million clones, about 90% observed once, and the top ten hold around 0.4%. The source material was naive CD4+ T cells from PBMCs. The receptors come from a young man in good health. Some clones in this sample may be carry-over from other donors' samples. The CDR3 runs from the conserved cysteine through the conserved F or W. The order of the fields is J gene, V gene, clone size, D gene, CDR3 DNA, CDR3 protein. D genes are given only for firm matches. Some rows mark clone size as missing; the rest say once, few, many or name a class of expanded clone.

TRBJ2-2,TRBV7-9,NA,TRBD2,TGTGCCAGCAGCTCCGTAGCGGGAGGTCGGTCCGGGGAGCTGTTTTTT,CASSSVAGGRSGELFF
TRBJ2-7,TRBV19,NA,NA,TGTGCCAGTAGTATGGTATCCTCTCTCTACGAGCAGTACTTC,CASSMVSSLYEQYF
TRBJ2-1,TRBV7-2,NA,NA,TGTGCCAGCAGCTTAGCCCCTAGTATTCCCTACAATGAGCAGTTCTTC,CASSLAPSIPYNEQFF
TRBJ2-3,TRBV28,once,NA,TGTGCCAGCAGTCTTGTGTCTGATACGCAGTATTTT,CASSLVSDTQYF
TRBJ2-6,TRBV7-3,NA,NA,TGTGCCAGCAGCATAGGGAGCTCTGGGGCCAACGTCCTGACTTTC,CASSIGSSGANVLTF
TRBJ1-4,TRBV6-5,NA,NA,TGTGCCAGCAGTTACTTGAAGACAACTAATGAAAAACTGTTTTTT,CASSYLKTTNEKLFF
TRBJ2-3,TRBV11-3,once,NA,TGTGCCAGCAGCCCCCGGGGCTTGAGCACAGATACGCAGTATTTT,CASSPRGLSTDTQYF
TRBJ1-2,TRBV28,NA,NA,TGTGCCAGCAGAAACGACAGGTGGAACGGCTACACCTTC,CASRNDRWNGYTF
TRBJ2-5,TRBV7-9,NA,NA,TGTGCCAGCAGCCCCAGGGGGGGGACGGAGACCCAGTACTTC,CASSPRGGTETQYF
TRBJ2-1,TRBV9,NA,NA,TGTGCCAGCAGCGTAGATGGGATTCCCTACAATGAGCAGTTCTTC,CASSVDGIPYNEQFF
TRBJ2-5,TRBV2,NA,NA,TGTGCCAGCAGGAGCTTTAGGGCCGGAGAGACCCAGTACTTC,CASRSFRAGETQYF
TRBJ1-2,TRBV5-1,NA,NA,TGCGCCAGCAGCCCCCCGACGGCCCTCTATGGCTACACCTTC,CASSPPTALYGYTF
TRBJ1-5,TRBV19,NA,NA,TGTGCCAGTACGGCGGGACACTTGCTCAATCAGCCCCAGCATTTT,CASTAGHLLNQPQHF
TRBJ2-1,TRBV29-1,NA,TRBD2,TGCAGCGTTGTTAGCGGGGGGGCCTACAATGAGCAGTTCTTC,CSVVSGGAYNEQFF
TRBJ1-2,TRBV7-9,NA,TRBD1,TGTGCCAGCAGCGTGGGGACAGGTGGAACGGATGGCTACACCTTC,CASSVGTGGTDGYTF
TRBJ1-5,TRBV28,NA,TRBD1,TGTGCCAGCAGTTTCGGACAGGTTAGCAATCAGCCCCAGCATTTT,CASSFGQVSNQPQHF
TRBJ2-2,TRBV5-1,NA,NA,TGCGCCAGCAGCGTGACCGGTCTAGCGAGCGCGAACACCGGGGAGCTGTTTTTT,CASSVTGLASANTGELFF